The rows below give T cell receptor beta chains drawn from one sample of a study of blood T cell repertoires in COVID-19. This table comes from immunoSEQ multiplex PCR, and its TCRdb copy is limited to in-frame clones, with some not included. The data show roughly 440,000 clones, approximately 88% seen once. The sample taken for sequencing was peripheral blood. The source of these receptors is a woman aged 50 to 65 with COVID-19, enrolled during active disease. The CDR3 runs from the conserved cysteine through the conserved F or W. D genes are given only for firm matches. Part of the rows lack a size; the others show once, few, many or a class for expanded clones.

j_call v_call cdr3_length clone_size d_call cdr3_nt cdr3_aa
TRBJ2-1 TRBV7-2 17 NA TRBD2 TGTGCCAGCAGCTTAGAAGGGACTAGCGGACCTTACAATGAGCAGTTCTTC CASSLEGTSGPYNEQFF
TRBJ1-2 TRBV7-9 14 NA NA TGTGCCAGCAGCTTAGAGGGGGACATAGATGGCTACACCTTC CASSLEGDIDGYTF
TRBJ1-1 TRBV6-5 11 NA NA TGTGCCAGCAAAATTGCGGAAGCGGCTTTCTTT CASKIAEAAFF
TRBJ2-2 TRBV5-4 18 NA TRBD2 TGTGCCAGCAGCTTGAAGTTAGGGCTAGCGGGGGACACCGGGGAGCTGTTTTTT CASSLKLGLAGDTGELFF
TRBJ2-3 TRBV9 16 NA TRBD2 TGTGCCAGCAGCCCAACGGGTGGGGGGGGCACAGATACGCAGTATTTT CASSPTGGGGTDTQYF
TRBJ2-3 TRBV28 16 NA NA TGTGCCAGCAGCTCCAGAACTAAGTCCCCCTCGAATACGCAGTATTTT CASSSRTKSPSNTQYF
TRBJ1-5 TRBV18 15 NA NA TGTGCCAGCTCACCACCGGAGGGTCGAGGACAGCCCCAGCATTTT CASSPPEGRGQPQHF
TRBJ2-5 TRBV7-2 13 NA NA TGTGCCAGCAGCTTAGTCGGTCGAGAGACCCAGTACTTC CASSLVGRETQYF
TRBJ1-6 TRBV9 14 NA TRBD1 TGTGCCAGCAGCGGGACAGGGGGAAATTCACCCCTCCACTTT CASSGTGGNSPLHF
TRBJ2-2 TRBV5-4 16 NA TRBD1 TGTGCCAGCAGCCGACCAATGACAGGGGAAATCGGGGAGCTGTTTTTT CASSRPMTGEIGELFF
TRBJ1-6 TRBV13 15 few TRBD1 TGTGCCAGCAGCTTAGGGGACAGGGAACGGTCACCCCTCCACTTT CASSLGDRERSPLHF
TRBJ2-4 TRBV5-1 18 NA NA TGCGCCAGCAGCCCACGGGGGGCCGGTCAAGGCCCAAAAAACATTCAGTACTTC CASSPRGAGQGPKNIQYF
TRBJ1-4 TRBV6-5 15 NA NA TGTGCCAGCAGTCTTCTCCGGCTAGGGGATGAAAAACTGTTTTTT CASSLLRLGDEKLFF